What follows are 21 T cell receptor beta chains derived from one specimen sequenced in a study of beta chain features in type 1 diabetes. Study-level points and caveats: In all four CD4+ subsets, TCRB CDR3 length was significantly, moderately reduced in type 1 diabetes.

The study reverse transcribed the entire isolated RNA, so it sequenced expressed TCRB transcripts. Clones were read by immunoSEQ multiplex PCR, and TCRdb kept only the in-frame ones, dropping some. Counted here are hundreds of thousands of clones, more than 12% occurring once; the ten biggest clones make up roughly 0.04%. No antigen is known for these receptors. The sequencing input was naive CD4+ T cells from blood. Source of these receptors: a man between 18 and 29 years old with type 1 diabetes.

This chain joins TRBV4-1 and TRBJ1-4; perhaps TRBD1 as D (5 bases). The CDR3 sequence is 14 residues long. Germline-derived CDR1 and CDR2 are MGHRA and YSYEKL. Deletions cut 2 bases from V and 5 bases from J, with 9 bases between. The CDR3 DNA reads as TGCGCCAGCAGCCAATACGGGGGAAATGAAAAACTGTTTTTT. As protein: CASSQYGGNEKLFF.

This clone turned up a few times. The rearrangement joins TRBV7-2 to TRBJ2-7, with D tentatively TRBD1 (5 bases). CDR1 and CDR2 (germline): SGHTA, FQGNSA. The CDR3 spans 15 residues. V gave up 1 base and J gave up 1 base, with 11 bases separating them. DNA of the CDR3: TGTGCCAGCAGCTTAGTGCAGGGTGAATCCTACGAGCAGTACTTC. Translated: CASSLVQGESYEQYF.

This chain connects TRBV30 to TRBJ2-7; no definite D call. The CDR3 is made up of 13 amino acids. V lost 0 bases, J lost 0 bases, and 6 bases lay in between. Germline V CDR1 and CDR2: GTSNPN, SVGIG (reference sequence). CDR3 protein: CAWSVNFSYEQYF. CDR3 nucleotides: TGTGCCTGGAGTGTAAACTTCTCCTACGAGCAGTACTTC.

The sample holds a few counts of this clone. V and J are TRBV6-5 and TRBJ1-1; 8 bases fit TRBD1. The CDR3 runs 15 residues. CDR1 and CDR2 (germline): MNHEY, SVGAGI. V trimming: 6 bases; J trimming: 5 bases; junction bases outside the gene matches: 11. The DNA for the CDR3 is TGTGCCAGCAGCTCACCCCAGGGGGCATGGACTGAAGCTTTCTTT. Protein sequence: CASSSPQGAWTEAFF.

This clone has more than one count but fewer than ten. The CDR3 DNA reads as TGTGCCAGCAGGCCTAGCGGGGCCACAGATACGCAGTATTTT. Translated, it gives CASRPSGATDTQYF. The chain links TRBV27 to TRBJ2-3; 9 nucleotides line up with TRBD2. V gave up 6 bases and J gave up 2 bases; unmatched junction bases: 3. This CDR3 is 14 amino acids long. The germline V gene has CDR1 MNHEY and CDR2 SMNVEV (reference sequence).

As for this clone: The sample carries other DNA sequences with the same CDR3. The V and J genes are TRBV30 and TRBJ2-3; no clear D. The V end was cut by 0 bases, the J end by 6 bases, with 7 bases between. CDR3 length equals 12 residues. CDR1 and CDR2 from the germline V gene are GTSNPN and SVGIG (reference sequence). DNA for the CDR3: TGTGCCTGGAGTGTAGTAGGGGATACGCAGTATTTT. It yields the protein CAWSVVGDTQYF.

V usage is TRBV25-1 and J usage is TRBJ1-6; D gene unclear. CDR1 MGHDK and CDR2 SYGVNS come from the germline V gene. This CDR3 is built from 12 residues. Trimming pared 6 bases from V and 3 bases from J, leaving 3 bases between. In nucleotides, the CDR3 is TGTGCCAGCAGGGACTATAATTCACCCCTCCACTTT. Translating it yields CASRDYNSPLHF.

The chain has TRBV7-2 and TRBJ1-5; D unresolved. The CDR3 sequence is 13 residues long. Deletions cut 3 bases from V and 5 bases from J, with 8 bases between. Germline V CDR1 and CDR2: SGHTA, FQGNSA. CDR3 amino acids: CASSFESHQPQHF. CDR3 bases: TGTGCCAGCAGCTTTGAGAGTCATCAGCCCCAGCATTTT.

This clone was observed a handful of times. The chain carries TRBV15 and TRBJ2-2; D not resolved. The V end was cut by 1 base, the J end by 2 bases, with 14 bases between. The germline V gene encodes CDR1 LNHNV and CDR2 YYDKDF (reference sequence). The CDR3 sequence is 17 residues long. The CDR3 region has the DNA TGTGCCACCAGCAGAGGGGGAAAGGCGAGCAACACCGGGGAGCTGTTTTTT. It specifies CATSRGGKASNTGELFF.

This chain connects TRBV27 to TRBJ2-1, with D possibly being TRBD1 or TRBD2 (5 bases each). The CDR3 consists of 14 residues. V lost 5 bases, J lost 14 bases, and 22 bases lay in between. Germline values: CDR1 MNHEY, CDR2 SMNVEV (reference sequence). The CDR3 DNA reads TGTGCCAGCAGTCCACAAGGAACACGTCGAGGGGAGTTCTTC. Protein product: CASSPQGTRRGEFF.

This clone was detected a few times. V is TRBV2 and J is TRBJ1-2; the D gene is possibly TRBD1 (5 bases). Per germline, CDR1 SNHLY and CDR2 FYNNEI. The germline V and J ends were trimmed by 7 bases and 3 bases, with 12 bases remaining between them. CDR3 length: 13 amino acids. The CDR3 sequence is CASIAGTDYGYTF. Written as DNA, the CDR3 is TGTGCCAGCATAGCAGGGACGGACTATGGCTACACCTTC.

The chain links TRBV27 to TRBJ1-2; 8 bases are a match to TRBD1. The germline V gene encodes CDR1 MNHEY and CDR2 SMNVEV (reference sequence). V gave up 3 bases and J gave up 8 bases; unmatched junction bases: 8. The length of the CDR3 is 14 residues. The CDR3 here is CASSLTGQGGGYTF. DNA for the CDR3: TGTGCCAGCAGTTTGACAGGACAGGGAGGAGGCTACACCTTC.

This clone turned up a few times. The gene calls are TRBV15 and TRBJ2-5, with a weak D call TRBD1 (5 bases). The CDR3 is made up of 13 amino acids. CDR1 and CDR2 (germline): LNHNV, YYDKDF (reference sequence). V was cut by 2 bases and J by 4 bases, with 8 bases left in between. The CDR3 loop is CATSRQGGETQYF. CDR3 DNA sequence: TGTGCCACCAGCAGACAGGGCGGAGAGACCCAGTACTTC.

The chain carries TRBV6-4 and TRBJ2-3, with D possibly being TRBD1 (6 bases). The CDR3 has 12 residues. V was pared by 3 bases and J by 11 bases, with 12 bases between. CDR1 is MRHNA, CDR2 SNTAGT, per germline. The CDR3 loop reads CASSEQGQKQYF. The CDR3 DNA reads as TGTGCCAGCAGTGAACAGGGTCAGAAGCAGTATTTT.

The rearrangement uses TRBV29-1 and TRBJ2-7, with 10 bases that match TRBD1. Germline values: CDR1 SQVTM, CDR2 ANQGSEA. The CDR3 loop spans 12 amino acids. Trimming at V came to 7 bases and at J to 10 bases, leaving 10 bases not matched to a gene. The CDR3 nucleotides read TGCAGCGCTTCCCTGGGACAGGGGAGTCAGTACTTC. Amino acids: CSASLGQGSQYF.

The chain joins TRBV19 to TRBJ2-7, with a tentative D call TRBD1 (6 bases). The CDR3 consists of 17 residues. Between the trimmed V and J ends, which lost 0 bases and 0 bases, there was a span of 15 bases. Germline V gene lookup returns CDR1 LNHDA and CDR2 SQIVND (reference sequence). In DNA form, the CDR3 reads TGTGCCAGTAGTATAGAGACGCGGACAGAGAGCTCCTACGAGCAGTACTTC. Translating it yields CASSIETRTESSYEQYF.

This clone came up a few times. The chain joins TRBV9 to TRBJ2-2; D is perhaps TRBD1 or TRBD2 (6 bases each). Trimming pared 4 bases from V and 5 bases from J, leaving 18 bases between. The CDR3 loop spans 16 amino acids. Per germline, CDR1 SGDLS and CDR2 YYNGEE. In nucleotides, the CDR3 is TGTGCCAGCAGCCGAAGGGGCAGGGGAGGTACCGGGGAGCTGTTTTTT. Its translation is CASSRRGRGGTGELFF.

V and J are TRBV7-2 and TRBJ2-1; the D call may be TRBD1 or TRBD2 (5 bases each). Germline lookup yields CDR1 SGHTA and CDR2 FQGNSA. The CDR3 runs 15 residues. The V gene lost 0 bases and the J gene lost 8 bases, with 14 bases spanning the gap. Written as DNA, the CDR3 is TGTGCCAGCAGCTTAGCCCGGCCGTTGGGGGATGAGCAGTTCTTC. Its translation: CASSLARPLGDEQFF.

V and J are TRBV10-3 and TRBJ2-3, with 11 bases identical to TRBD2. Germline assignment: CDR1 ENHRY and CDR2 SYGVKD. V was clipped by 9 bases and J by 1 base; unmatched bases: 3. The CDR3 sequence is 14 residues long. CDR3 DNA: TGTGCCATTACTAGCGGGAGTGGCACAGATACGCAGTATTTT. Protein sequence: CAITSGSGTDTQYF.

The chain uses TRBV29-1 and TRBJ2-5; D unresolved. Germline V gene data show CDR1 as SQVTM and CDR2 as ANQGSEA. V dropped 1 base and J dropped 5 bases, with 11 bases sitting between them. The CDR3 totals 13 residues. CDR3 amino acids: CSVEGTVGETQYF. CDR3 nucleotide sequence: TGCAGCGTTGAAGGGACGGTAGGGGAGACCCAGTACTTC.

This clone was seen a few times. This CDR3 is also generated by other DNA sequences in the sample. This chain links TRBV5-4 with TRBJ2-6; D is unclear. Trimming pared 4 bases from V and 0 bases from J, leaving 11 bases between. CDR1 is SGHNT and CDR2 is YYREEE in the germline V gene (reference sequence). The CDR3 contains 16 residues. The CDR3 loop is CASSLDGSSGANVLTF. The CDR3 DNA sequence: TGTGCCAGCAGCCTGGACGGCAGCTCTGGGGCCAACGTCCTGACTTTC.